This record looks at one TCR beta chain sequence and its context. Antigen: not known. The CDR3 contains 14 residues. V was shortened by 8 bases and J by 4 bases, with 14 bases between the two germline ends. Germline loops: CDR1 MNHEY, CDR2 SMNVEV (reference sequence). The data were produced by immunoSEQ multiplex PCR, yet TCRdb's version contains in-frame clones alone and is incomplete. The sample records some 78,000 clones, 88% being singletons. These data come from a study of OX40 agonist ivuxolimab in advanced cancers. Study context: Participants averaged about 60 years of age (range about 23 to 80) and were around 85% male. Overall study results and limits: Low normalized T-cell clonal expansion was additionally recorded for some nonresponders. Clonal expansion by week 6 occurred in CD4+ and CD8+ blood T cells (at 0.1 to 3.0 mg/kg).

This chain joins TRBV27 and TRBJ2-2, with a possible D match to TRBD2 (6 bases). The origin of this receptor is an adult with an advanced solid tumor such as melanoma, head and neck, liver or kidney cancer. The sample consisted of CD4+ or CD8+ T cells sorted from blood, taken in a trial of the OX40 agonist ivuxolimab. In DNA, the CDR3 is TGTGCCAGCTGTCTGACTAGGGGCACCGGGGAGCTGTTTTTT. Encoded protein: CASCLTRGTGELFF.